This T cell receptor beta chain was profiled in a study of T cells after yellow fever vaccination. Turning to the study itself: Where fractions had low cell numbers, libraries were prepared from them with the SMART-Seq v4 Ultra Low Input RNA kit.

The CDR3 covers 18 residues. Germline V gives CDR1 SGHDT, CDR2 YYEEEE. The germline V and J ends were trimmed by 3 bases and 0 bases, with 16 bases remaining between them. Universal primer sites and UMIs were introduced during 5'RACE template-switching synthesis of TCR cDNA. Each CDR3 protein is one row after TCRdb ran MiXCR on the 5' RACE reads. The sample has approximately 240,000 distinct CDR3 sequences; approximately 3.6% are singletons. Study observations and caveats: Some clonotypes, a small share, were shared between CD4 and CD8 compartments.

There are many counts of this clonotype. The antigen is undetermined. This clonotype originated in a man aged 18 to 30 who received the YFV17D yellow fever vaccine. Sequencing was performed on PBMCs, taken 15 days after the yellow fever booster vaccination. V and J are TRBV5-6 and TRBJ1-6; weak D call: TRBD1 (6 bases). CDR3 sequence reads: CASSSYTRGSSYNSPLHF. In DNA, the CDR3 is TGTGCCAGCAGCTCCTATACCAGGGGAAGCTCCTATAATTCACCCCTCCACTTT.